One T cell receptor (beta chain) is described in this entry. In the study's own analysis: Estimation of nucleated cell counts relied on the amplification of reference gene primers. Libraries were prepared by immunoSEQ multiplex PCR; TCRdb keeps only in-frame clonotypes and omits some of them. For V, J and clone size, that table is used; D and trimming come from the DNA. In the table there are hundreds of thousands of clones, around 90% of which are singletons. The CDR3 covers 16 residues. Trimming removed 7 bases from V and 7 bases from J; junction bases left unmatched: 12. CDR1 is MDHEN, CDR2 SYDVKM, per germline. The data derive from a study of blood T cell repertoires in COVID-19. Looking at the study overall: The samples span acute and convalescent COVID-19 from the United States, Italy and Spain. PBMCs, B-cell-depleted T cells, or T cells were the source of the cDNA or gDNA that made up the material.

This receptor was identified in a woman between 40 and 55 years old who had recovered from COVID-19. This chain uses TRBV28 with TRBJ1-6, with 8 bases identical to TRBD1. Sequenced sample: peripheral blood. The CDR3: CASTQRTGRPNSPLHF. DNA for the CDR3: TGTGCCAGCACCCAACGGACAGGGAGGCCAAATTCACCCCTCCACTTT.